This T cell receptor (beta chain) originates from a study of T cell responses to AZD1222 COVID-19 vaccine. J was trimmed by 5 bases and V by 1 base; bases with no gene match: 7. Germline CDR1 is LNHNV and CDR2 is YYDKDF (reference sequence). This CDR3 is built from 15 residues. TCRdb's table, derived via immunoSEQ multiplex PCR, lists solely in-frame clones and lacks some. This sample yields about 97,000 clones, of which about 86% are seen a single time; roughly 1.4% belongs to the top ten. Worth noting for this clone: Its target is not known.

General study findings and limits: In a largely white British group with more females than males, clonal diversity was possibly underestimated. Reports say nearly half of spike-specific TCRs go after unmutated variant regions. The CD4 TCRs associated with vaccination extended across spike and predominated at 160-218 and 743-854.

Sequencing used peripheral blood, obtained on day 0 of AZD1222 vaccination. The chain recombines TRBV15 with TRBJ2-7, with 8 bases identical to TRBD2. This sequence originates from an adult in good health. CDR3 region: CATSRGPAGVHEQYF. In DNA, the CDR3 is TGTGCCACCAGCAGAGGCCCAGCGGGAGTTCACGAGCAGTACTTC.